This TCR beta chain originates from a study of human T cells and chemical hapten exposure. Study at large: Alopecia areata, totalis or universalis affected patients, mainly female. From small differences in pooled library volume came most of the variation in per-sample TCR yields.

The CDR3 contains 18 residues. It was the library that attached unique molecular identifiers to individual cDNA molecules. TCRdb re-called the RACE reads through MiXCR, storing one row per CDR3 protein. Of 85,000 or so distinct CDR3 sequences in the sample, about 10% were seen once. This sample's time point: patch test 1, 2 weeks after DPC sensitization. The treatment: therapeutic diphenylcyclopropenone sensitization with weekly scalp DPC. Donors were 18 to 70-year-old alopecia patients suitable for DPC. This clonotype has only a few counts. The sample here was whole blood, taken in connection with sensitization to the hapten diphenylcyclopropenone (DPC). The rearrangement uses TRBV12-2 and TRBJ2-3; the DNA was not compared with TRBD2, the D call given in the table. TRBV12-2 is shown as a pseudogene. The sequence derives from a woman aged 45-60 years with alopecia areata. Some clones in this sample may be carry-over from other donors' samples. CDR3 sequence (DNA): TGTGCAAGTCGCTTAGTGGTGGCTAGCGGGTACGAGGCGGATACGCAGTATTTT. Translating gives CASRLVVASGYEADTQYF.